This T cell receptor (beta chain) emerged from a study of T cells after somatic rescue of genetic block. TCRdb's copy holds only in-frame clones and misses some; the assay was immunoSEQ multiplex PCR. The sample lists 70,000 or so clones, approximately 90% seen once, with approximately 3% in the top ten. V lost 5 bases to trimming and J lost 5 bases, with 16 bases between them. The germline gives CDR1 LNHDA, CDR2 SQIVND (reference sequence). The CDR3 length is 15 residues. The V gene is TRBV19, the J gene TRBJ1-5; D gene ambiguous. Sequencing was performed on peripheral blood mononuclear cells (PBMCs). The receptor was derived from a man in his forties. The chain's CDR3 is CASSADVFGDQPQHF. The CDR3 DNA sequence: TGTGCCAGTAGTGCGGATGTTTTTGGGGATCAGCCCCAGCATTTT. The variable domain in full, completed from reference TRBV19 and TRBJ1-5, reads DGGITQSPKYLFRKEGQNVTLSCEQNLNHDAMYWYRQDPGQGLRLIYYSQIVNDFQKGDIAEGYSVSREKKESFPLTVTSAQKNPTAFYLCASSADVFGDQPQHFGDGTRLSIL.